Each of the 8 T cell receptor beta chains below was sequenced from the same sample in a study of blood T cell repertoires in COVID-19. Sequenced by immunoSEQ multiplex PCR; TCRdb stores in-frame clones only, minus some. The sample lists about 100,000 clones; roughly 87% were seen once. The sample was peripheral blood. All receptors come from a man in his thirties or forties in a cohort sampled during active COVID-19.

V gene TRBV5-1 combines with J gene TRBJ2-7; 9 nucleotides agree with TRBD2. This CDR3 has 14 residues. V lost 2 bases, J lost 4 bases, and 4 bases stayed unmatched. Germline-derived CDR1 and CDR2 are SGHRS and YFSETQ. CDR3 sequence (DNA): TGCGCCAGCAGCTTTAGGCGGGGGGGATACGAGCAGTACTTC. Translated, it gives CASSFRRGGYEQYF.

The chain employs TRBV30 and TRBJ2-7; weak D call: TRBD1 (5 bases). The V gene lost 5 bases and the J gene lost 4 bases, with 9 bases spanning the gap. Germline CDR1 reads GTSNPN; CDR2 reads SVGIG (reference sequence). The CDR3 is 11 residues long. The CDR3 region has the DNA TGTGCCTGGGGGGCCGCTTACGAGCAGTACTTC. Translating it yields CAWGAAYEQYF.

The chain joins TRBV19 to TRBJ1-2, with TRBD1 matching over 9 bases. The CDR3 runs to 15 residues. J lost 1 base, V lost 1 base, and 1 base had no gene match. Germline V CDR1 and CDR2: LNHDA, SQIVND (reference sequence). CDR3 DNA: TGTGCCAGTAGTATAGCGGGACAGGGTAACTATGGCTACACCTTC. Amino acid sequence: CASSIAGQGNYGYTF.

V gene TRBV5-4 combines with J gene TRBJ1-2; 9 bases fit TRBD1. V was pared by 1 base and J by 1 base, with 5 bases of the junction left unmatched. CDR3 size: 16 residues. In germline, CDR1 is SGHNT, CDR2 YYREEE (reference sequence). The CDR3 sequence: CASSLPGTGFNYGYTF. CDR3 bases: TGTGCCAGCAGCTTGCCGGGGACAGGGTTTAACTATGGCTACACCTTC.

The chain combines TRBV5-6 with TRBJ2-7; 8 bases line up with TRBD1. Trimming took 5 bases from V and 1 from J; bases not matched to a gene: 5. The CDR3 is made up of 14 amino acids. The germline CDR1 and CDR2 sequences are SGHDT and YYEEEE. The CDR3 nucleotides are TGTGCCAGCAGTGGACAGGGCCTTTCCTACGAGCAGTACTTC. This gives the protein CASSGQGLSYEQYF.

This chain uses TRBV7-2 with TRBJ2-7, with 14 bases fitting TRBD2. Germline CDR1 reads SGHTA; CDR2 reads FQGNSA. After removal of 3 bases from V and 12 bases from J, the junction contained 7 bases not matched to a gene. This CDR3 comprises 14 residues. This CDR3 reads CASSLRLAGGSLYF. CDR3 coding DNA: TGTGCCAGCAGCTTGAGACTAGCGGGGGGGTCGTTGTACTTC.

This chain uses TRBV20-1 with TRBJ2-7, with 15 bases lining up with TRBD2. The trim removed 3 bases at V and 9 bases at J, leaving 9 bases unmatched. The CDR3 covers 15 residues. Germline V gene lookup returns CDR1 DFQATT and CDR2 SNEGSKA (reference sequence). CDR3 sequence reads: CSASRTEGLAGGQYF. The DNA for the CDR3 is TGCAGTGCTAGTAGGACAGAGGGACTAGCGGGGGGGCAGTACTTC.

This rearrangement joins TRBV3-1 (or the pseudogene TRBV3-2) to TRBJ1-2; D not resolved. CDR1 is LGHDT, CDR2 YNNKEL, per germline (reference sequence). CDR3 size: 14 residues. V lost 1 base, J lost 4 bases, and 10 bases lay in between. CDR3 coding DNA: TGTGCCAGCAGCCAAGGGGAGGGAACCTATGGCTACACCTTC. Amino acid sequence: CASSQGEGTYGYTF.